Sequencing of this T cell receptor (beta chain) was carried out in a study of blood T cells in healthy people across ages (dated by TCRdb to between 2015 and 2017). With respect to the entire study: Template switching captured roughly one uniquely barcoded TCR beta cDNA molecule per two T cells in model experiments. Using deep sequencing normalized with unique cDNA molecular identifiers, the study measured how TCR beta repertoire diversity changes with age. The donors were split into four age groups: young (average 16 years), middle-aged (more than 35), aged (over 55) and long-lived (82). Donors of different ages were randomly distributed across sequencing lanes to avoid experimental bias. Using the same blood draw, the study looked at two additional independent replicas of 1 million unique cDNA reads for two donors, one aged 18 to 30 and the other aged 80 or older. Broader findings and caveats from the paper: Conclusive comparison of naive and antigen-experienced compartments was prevented by the profiling of bulk unsorted PBMCs. Compared with the aged group, the long-lived group had more naive CD4+ T cells, fewer expanded clones and increased TCR diversity, a pattern suggesting age selection. Estimates of total diversity based on one million sequenced T cells were regarded as lower bounds and as underestimates. Because donor CMV infection status was unknown, age-related changes in expanded clonotypes were potentially confounded. As age increased, observed TCR beta diversity per million T cells dropped in a roughly linear way, and a significant reduction was already evident by age about 40. Observed TCR beta diversity correlated strongly with the percentage of naive T cells measured by flow cytometry.

On this clonotype itself: Its antigen is unknown. One junction end does not reproduce the germline sequence, and a read error may be involved.

Library preparation was by 5' RACE. Sequencer: Illumina HiSeq 2500. A second PCR of roughly 7 to 12 cycles was run with a J-beta primer mix and a sample-barcoded 5' primer. Each TCR beta cDNA molecule received a unique molecular identifier from a template-switch 5' adaptor carrying 12 random nucleotides. Each sample yielded at least 3 million CDR3-containing paired-end reads. The Mint cDNA synthesis kit, primed by a TRBC-specific oligonucleotide, was used to synthesize first-strand cDNA from all RNA. After uracil-DNA glycosylase treatment, a first 18-cycle PCR used universal primers M1SS and BC2_uni_R on all cDNA. Processing in the source paper ran as follows. Normalization of each sample was performed by random selection of 1 million high-quality reads, each carrying a distinct molecular identifier. Reads with shared molecular identifiers were discarded instead of being binned into consensus sequences. MiTCR, run with a Q25 quality threshold and the strictest error-elimination algorithm, handled CDR3 identification, clonotype clustering and error correction. A nonparametric unseen species model with Euler transformation was used to estimate a lower bound on total TCR beta diversity. TCRdb cleaned the public reads at Q25 with fastp, built clones with MiXCR and kept in-frame beta chains. Duplicate CDR3 protein sequences are folded into a single record with the most common DNA and genes. TCRdb's processing, not the study's, gives the V and J calls here. In this sample the table shows 920,000 or so distinct CDR3 sequences, 45% of which occur a single time. 15% to 20% of the sample is held by the ten biggest clonotypes.

Systemically healthy Caucasian individuals from Russia, around 39 in total and aged about 6 to 90 years, were included as donors. Roughly 10 milliliters of peripheral blood were collected from each donor into EDTA-treated Vacutainer tubes. Ficoll-Paque density-gradient centrifugation was used to isolate PBMCs, with at least 6.5 million obtained per sample. Trizol reagent was used to extract total RNA from PBMCs, with at least 6 micrograms per sample. The percentages of naive CD45RAhigh/CD27high T cells were determined by flow cytometry on a PBMC aliquot from every donor. The germline V gene sets CDR1 to ENHRY and CDR2 to SYGVKD. The CDR3 has 17 amino acids, counting the end cysteine and phenylalanine. Only the CDR3 part of the read is kept: 51 bases, read in frame from the first base.

The sequence was obtained from a woman aged 55-69 years in good health. The sample taken for sequencing was blood. The chain is assembled from TRBV10-3 and TRBJ2-7; 8 central bases correspond to TRBD2. The nucleotide sequence reads as follows: TGTGCCCTCAGTGAGTCCCCTCCGGGACTAGGGGGGCGGGAGCAGTACTTC. The resulting protein is CALSESPPGLGGREQYF.